The 3 T cell receptor beta chains below all came from one sample that was sequenced in a study of radiation and T cells in renal cell carcinoma. Sample time point: baseline pretreatment blood. Regarding treatment: 15 Gy SBRT to primary tumor, nephrectomy 4 weeks later. Repertoires were generated with immunoSEQ multiplex PCR, while TCRdb's copy carries only in-frame clones and drops some. The sample lists approximately 140,000 clones, 83% seen once, with roughly 23% in the top ten. Sample: blood, taken from a patient whose treatment included radiotherapy and nephrectomy. These receptors were obtained from a woman aged 50 to 60 with renal cell carcinoma.

The V gene is TRBV7-2, the J gene TRBJ1-2; D gene uncertain. This CDR3 region has 11 residues. Looked up from germline, CDR1 is SGHTA and CDR2 is FQGNSA. The V and J ends lost 1 base and 7 bases respectively, with 4 bases between them. CDR3 DNA sequence: TGTGCCAGCAGCTTAGTGGTTGGCTACACCTTC. This translates into CASSLVVGYTF.

This chain joins TRBV9 and TRBJ1-5; D is undetermined. The ends were cut back, 0 bases at V and 6 bases at J, with 13 bases in the middle. This CDR3 is 15 amino acids long. CDR1 is SGDLS and CDR2 is YYNGEE in the germline V gene. The CDR3 spells CASSVEASLTQPQHF. The CDR3 nucleotides are TGTGCCAGCAGCGTAGAGGCGAGTTTGACTCAGCCCCAGCATTTT.

V gene TRBV11-3 combines with J gene TRBJ1-1; D is perhaps TRBD1 (5 bases). Germline assignment: CDR1 SGHNT and CDR2 YENEEA. Trimming took off 6 bases at V and 3 bases at J, with 20 bases between the two ends. The length of the CDR3 is 16 residues. The DNA for the CDR3 is TGTGCCAGCAGTCCAAAACTCGGCAGGGAGTACACTGAAGCTTTCTTT. This sequence encodes CASSPKLGREYTEAFF.